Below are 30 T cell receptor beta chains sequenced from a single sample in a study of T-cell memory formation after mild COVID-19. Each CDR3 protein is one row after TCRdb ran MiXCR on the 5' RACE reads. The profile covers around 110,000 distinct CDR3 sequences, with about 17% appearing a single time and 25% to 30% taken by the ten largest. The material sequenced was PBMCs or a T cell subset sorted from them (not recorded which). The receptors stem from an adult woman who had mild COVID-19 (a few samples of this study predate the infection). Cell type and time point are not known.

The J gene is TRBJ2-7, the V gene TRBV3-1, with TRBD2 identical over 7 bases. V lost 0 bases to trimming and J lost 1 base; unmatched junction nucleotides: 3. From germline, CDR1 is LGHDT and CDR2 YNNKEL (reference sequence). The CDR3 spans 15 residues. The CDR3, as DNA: TGTGCCAGCAGCCAAGACAGCGGGACTTCCTACGAGCAGTACTTC. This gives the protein CASSQDSGTSYEQYF.

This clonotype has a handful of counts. CDR3 loop: CASSHRGGQPQHF. CDR3 in DNA: TGTGCCAGCAGTCACAGGGGGGGTCAGCCCCAGCATTTT. The J gene is TRBJ1-5, the V gene TRBV6-5; 8 bases line up with TRBD1. Losses at the gene ends were 5 bases for V and 6 bases for J; bases not matched to a gene: 3. Germline V lookup: CDR1 MNHEY, CDR2 SVGAGI. This CDR3 contains 13 residues.

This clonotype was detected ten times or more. The CDR3 protein is CASSLAGGPYNEQFF. The DNA of the CDR3 is TGTGCCAGCAGCTTAGCGGGAGGGCCCTACAATGAGCAGTTCTTC. This chain connects TRBV7-9 to TRBJ2-1, with 7 bases identical to TRBD2. V lost 0 bases to trimming and J lost 2 bases; unmatched junction nucleotides: 1. CDR3 size: 15 residues. In germline, CDR1 is SEHNR, CDR2 FQNEAQ (reference sequence).

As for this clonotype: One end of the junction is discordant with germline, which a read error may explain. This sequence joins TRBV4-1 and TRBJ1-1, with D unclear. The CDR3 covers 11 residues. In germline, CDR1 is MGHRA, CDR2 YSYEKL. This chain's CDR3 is CASSHLGWRDF. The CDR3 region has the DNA TGCGCCAGCAGCCATCTGGGCTGGCGGGACTTT.

In nucleotides, the CDR3 is TGTGCCAGCAGCTCACTAGCAGGGGGGGCCCCCCAAGAGACCCAGTACTTC. Translation: CASSSLAGGAPQETQYF. The V gene is TRBV7-6, the J gene TRBJ2-5; either TRBD1 or TRBD2 may fit D (7 bases each). CDR1 and CDR2 (germline): SGHVS, FNYEAQ. This CDR3 spans 17 amino acids. The V end lost 4 bases, the J end lost 1 base, and 19 bases lay between the germline ends. The variable domain in full, with the rest retrieved from reference TRBV7-6 and TRBJ2-5, is GAGVSQSPRYKVTKRGQDVALRCDPISGHVSLYWYRQALGQGPEFLTYFNYEAQQDKSGLPNDRFSAERPEGSISTLTIQRTEQRDSAMYRCASSSLAGGAPQETQYFGPGTRLLVL.

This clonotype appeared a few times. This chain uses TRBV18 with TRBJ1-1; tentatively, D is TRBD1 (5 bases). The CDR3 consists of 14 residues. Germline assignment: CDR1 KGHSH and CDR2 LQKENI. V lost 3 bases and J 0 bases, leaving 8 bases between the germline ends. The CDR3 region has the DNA TGTGCCAGCTCACCCGGGGACGTGAACACTGAAGCTTTCTTT. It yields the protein CASSPGDVNTEAFF.

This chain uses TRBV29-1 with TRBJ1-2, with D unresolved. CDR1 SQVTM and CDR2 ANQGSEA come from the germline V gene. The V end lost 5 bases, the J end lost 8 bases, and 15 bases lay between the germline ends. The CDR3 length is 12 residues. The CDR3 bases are TGCAGCGTTACGCCACCGAATGAGGGCTACACCTTC. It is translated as CSVTPPNEGYTF.

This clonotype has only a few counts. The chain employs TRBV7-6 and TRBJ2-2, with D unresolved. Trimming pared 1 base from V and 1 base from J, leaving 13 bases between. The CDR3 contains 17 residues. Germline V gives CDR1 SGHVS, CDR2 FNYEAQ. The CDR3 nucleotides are TGTGCCAGCAGCTTAGGAAGGGCAGGATTGAACACCGGGGAGCTGTTTTTT. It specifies CASSLGRAGLNTGELFF.

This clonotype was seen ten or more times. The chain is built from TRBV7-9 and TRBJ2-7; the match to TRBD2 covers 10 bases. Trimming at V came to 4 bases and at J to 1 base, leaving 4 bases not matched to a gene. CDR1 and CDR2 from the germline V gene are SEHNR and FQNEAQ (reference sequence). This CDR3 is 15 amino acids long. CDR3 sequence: CASSSWTSGSYEQYF. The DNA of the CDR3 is TGTGCCAGCAGCTCCTGGACTAGCGGATCCTACGAGCAGTACTTC.

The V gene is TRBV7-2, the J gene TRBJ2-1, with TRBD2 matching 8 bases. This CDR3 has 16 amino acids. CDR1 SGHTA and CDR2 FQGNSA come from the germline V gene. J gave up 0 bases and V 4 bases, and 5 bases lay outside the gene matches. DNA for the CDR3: TGTGCCAGCAGCTCACTAGCGGTTAGCTCCTACAATGAGCAGTTCTTC. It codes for CASSSLAVSSYNEQFF.

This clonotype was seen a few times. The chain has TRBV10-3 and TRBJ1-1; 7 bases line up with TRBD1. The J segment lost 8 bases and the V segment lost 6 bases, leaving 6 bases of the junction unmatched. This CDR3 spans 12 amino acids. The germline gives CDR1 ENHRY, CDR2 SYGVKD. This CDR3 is CAIRQPGQEAFF. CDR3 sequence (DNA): TGTGCCATCAGACAACCGGGACAGGAAGCTTTCTTT.

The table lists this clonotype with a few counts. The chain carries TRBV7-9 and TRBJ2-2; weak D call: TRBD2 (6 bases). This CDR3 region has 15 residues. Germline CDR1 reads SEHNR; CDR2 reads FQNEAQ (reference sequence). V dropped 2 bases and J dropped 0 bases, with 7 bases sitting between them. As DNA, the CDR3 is TGTGCCAGCAGCTTAACTAGCCCGAACACCGGGGAGCTGTTTTTT. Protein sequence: CASSLTSPNTGELFF.

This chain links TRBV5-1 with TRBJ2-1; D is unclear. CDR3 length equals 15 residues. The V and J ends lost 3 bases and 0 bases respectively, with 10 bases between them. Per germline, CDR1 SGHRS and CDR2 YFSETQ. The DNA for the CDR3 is TGCGCCAGCAGCTCCCCACTGAGCTCCTACAATGAGCAGTTCTTC. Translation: CASSSPLSSYNEQFF.

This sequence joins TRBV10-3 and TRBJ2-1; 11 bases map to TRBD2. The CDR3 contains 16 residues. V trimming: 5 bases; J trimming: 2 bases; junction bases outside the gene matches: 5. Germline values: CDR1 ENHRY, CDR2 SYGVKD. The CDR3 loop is CAISPTSGATYNEQFF. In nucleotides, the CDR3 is TGTGCCATCAGTCCGACTAGCGGGGCAACCTACAATGAGCAGTTCTTC.

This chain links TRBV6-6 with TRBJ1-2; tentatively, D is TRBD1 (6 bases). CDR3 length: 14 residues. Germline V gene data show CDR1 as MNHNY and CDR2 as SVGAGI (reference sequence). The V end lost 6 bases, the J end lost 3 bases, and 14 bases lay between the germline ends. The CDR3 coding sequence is TGTGCCAGCAGCCAAGGCAGGGGTGACTATGGCTACACCTTC. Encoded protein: CASSQGRGDYGYTF.

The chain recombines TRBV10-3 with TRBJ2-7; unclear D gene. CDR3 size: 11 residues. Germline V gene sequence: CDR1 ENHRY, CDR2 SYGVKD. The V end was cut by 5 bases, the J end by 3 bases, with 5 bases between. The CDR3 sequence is CAISTDYEQYF. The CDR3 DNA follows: TGTGCCATCAGTACCGACTACGAGCAGTACTTC.

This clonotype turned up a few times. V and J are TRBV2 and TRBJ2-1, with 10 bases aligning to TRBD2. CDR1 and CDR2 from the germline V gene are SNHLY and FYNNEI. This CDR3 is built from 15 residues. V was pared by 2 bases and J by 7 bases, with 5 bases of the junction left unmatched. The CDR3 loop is CASSEQRGGRNEQFF. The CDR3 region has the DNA TGTGCCAGCAGTGAACAGCGGGGGGGCCGTAATGAGCAGTTCTTC.

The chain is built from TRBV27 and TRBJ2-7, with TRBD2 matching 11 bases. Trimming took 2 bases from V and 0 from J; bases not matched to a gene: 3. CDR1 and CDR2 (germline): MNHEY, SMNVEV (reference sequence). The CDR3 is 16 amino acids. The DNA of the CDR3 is TGTGCCAGCAGTTTACTTAGCGGGGGGGACTCCTACGAGCAGTACTTC. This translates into CASSLLSGGDSYEQYF.

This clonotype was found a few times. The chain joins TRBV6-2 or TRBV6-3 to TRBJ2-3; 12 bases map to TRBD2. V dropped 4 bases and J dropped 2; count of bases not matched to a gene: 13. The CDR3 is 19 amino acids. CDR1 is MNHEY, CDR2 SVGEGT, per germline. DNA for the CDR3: TGTGCCAGCAGTTCGGGACTAGCGGGTCCAACTTTCTTCACAGATACGCAGTATTTT. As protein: CASSSGLAGPTFFTDTQYF.

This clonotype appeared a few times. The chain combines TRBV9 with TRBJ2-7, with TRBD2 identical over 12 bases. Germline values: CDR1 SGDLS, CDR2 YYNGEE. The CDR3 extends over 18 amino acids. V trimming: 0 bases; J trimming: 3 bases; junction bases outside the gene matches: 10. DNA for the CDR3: TGTGCCAGCAGCGTAGGGGCTAGCGGGAGGGAAATAAACTACGAGCAGTACTTC. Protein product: CASSVGASGREINYEQYF.

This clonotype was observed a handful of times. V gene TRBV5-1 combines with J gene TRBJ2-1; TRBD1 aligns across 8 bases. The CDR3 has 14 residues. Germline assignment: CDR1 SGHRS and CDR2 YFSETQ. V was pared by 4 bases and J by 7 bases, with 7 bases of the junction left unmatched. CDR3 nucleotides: TGCGCCAGCAGCCCGGGGACAGGAGTAAATGAGCAGTTCTTC. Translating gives CASSPGTGVNEQFF.

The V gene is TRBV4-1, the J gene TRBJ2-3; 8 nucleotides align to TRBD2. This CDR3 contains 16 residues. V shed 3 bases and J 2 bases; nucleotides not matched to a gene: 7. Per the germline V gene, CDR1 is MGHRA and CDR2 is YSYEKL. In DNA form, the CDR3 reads TGCGCCAGCAGCCATGCCACTAGCGGATACACAGATACGCAGTATTTT. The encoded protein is CASSHATSGYTDTQYF.

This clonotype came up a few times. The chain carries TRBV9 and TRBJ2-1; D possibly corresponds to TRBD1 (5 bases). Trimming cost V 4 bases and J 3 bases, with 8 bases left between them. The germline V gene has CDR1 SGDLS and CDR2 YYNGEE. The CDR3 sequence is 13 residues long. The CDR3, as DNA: TGTGCCAGCAGCACGGACAACTACAATGAGCAGTTCTTC. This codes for CASSTDNYNEQFF.

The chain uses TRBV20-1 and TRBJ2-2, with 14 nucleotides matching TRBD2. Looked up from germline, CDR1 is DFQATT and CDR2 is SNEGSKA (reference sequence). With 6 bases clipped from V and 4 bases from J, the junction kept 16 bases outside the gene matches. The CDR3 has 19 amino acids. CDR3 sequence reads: CSAETGTSGGRKLTGELFF. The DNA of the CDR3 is TGCAGTGCGGAGACCGGGACTAGCGGGGGTCGCAAACTCACCGGGGAGCTGTTTTTT.

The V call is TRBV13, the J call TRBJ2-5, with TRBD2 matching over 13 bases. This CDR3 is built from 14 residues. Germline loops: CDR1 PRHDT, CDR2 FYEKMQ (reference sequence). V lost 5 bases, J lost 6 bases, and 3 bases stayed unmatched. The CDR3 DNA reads TGTGCCAGCAGCCCGGGACTAGCGGGAAAGACCCAGTACTTC. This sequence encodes CASSPGLAGKTQYF. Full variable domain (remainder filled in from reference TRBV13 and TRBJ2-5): AAGVIQSPRHLIKEKRETATLKCYPIPRHDTVYWYQQGPGQDPQFLISFYEKMQSDKGSIPDRFSAQQFSDYHSELNMSSLELGDSALYFCASSPGLAGKTQYFGPGTRLLVL.

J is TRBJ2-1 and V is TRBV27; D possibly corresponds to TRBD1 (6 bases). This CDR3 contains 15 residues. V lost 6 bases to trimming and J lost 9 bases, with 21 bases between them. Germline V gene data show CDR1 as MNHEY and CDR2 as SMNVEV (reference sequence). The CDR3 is CASRQGYVSGGEQFF. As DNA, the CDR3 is TGTGCCAGCAGACAGGGATATGTAAGTGGGGGTGAGCAGTTCTTC.

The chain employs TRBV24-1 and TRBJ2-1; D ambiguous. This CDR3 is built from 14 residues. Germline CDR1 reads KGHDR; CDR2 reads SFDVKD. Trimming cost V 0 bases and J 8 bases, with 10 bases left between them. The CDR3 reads CATSDLFSAHEQFF. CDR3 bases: TGTGCCACCAGTGATTTGTTCTCCGCCCATGAGCAGTTCTTC.

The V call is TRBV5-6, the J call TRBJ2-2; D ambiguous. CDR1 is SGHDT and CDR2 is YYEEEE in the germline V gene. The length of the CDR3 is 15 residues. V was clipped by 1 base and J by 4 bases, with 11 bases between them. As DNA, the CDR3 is TGTGCCAGCAGCTTGATCGCAGGTCCCACCGGGGAGCTGTTTTTT. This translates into CASSLIAGPTGELFF.

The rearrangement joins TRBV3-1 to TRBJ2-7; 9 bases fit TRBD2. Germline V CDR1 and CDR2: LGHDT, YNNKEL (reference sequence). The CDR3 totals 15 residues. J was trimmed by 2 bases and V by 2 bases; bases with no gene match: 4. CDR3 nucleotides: TGTGCCAGCAGCCAACCACTAGCGGGCCCCTACGAGCAGTACTTC. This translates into CASSQPLAGPYEQYF.

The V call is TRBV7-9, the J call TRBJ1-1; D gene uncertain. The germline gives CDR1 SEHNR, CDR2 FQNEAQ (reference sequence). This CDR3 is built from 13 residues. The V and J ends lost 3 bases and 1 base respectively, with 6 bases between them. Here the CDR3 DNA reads TGTGCCAGCAGCTTCGACAAGAACACTGAAGCTTTCTTT. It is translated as CASSFDKNTEAFF.